This is a list of T cell receptor beta chains from one sample in a study of blood T cell repertoires in COVID-19. Measured with immunoSEQ multiplex PCR; TCRdb has only the in-frame clones, and not every one. This table holds some 230,000 clones, 83% found once. Sequencing used peripheral blood. The source is a woman aged 45-65 years with acute or convalescent COVID-19. CDR3s include the opening cysteine and the closing phenylalanine or tryptophan. Each record gives: CDR3 DNA, CDR3 protein, D gene, V gene, clone size, J gene. A D gene is named only where the DNA matches it firmly. Clone size is shown for a subset of rows, as once, few, many or a class of expanded clone.

TGTGCCAGCAGTTTACCGGGACAGGGGGCCGAGCAGTACTTC	CASSLPGQGAEQYF	TRBD1	TRBV27	NA	TRBJ2-7
TGTGCCAGCAGTTACTCGTGGGGGGTCTACAATGAGCAGTTCTTC	CASSYSWGVYNEQFF	NA	TRBV6-2/TRBV6-3	NA	TRBJ2-1
TGTGCCACTGGACGGACAGGAGCATTCTCTGGAAACACCATATATTTT	CATGRTGAFSGNTIYF	TRBD1	TRBV19	few	TRBJ1-3
TGTGCCAGCAGCTTAGGGCTCGGCGGGGGGACGGCCTACGAGCAGTACTTC	CASSLGLGGGTAYEQYF	TRBD2	TRBV7-2	NA	TRBJ2-7
TGTGCCACCAGAGCAATAGGGACAGAGACAGATACGCAGTATTTT	CATRAIGTETDTQYF	TRBD1	TRBV24-1	NA	TRBJ2-3
TGTGCCAGCAGTACCACTAGCGGGGGCGGAAGGCAGTACTTC	CASSTTSGGGRQYF	TRBD2	TRBV2	NA	TRBJ2-7
TGTGCCAGCAGTATGGGACTAGCGGGGAGATCCGGGGAGCTGTTTTTT	CASSMGLAGRSGELFF	NA	TRBV21-1	few	TRBJ2-2
TGCGCCAGCAGCCAACAGGGTCGAGAGACCCAGTACTTC	CASSQQGRETQYF	NA	TRBV4-1	NA	TRBJ2-5
TGTGCCAGCAGTAGAGTATCGAATTCACCCCTCCACTTT	CASSRVSNSPLHF	NA	TRBV28	NA	TRBJ1-6
TGTGCCAGCACTGTGGACAGTCCTACCTACGAGCAGTACTTC	CASTVDSPTYEQYF	NA	TRBV28	NA	TRBJ2-7
TGTGCCTGGAGTGAACGGGGATTAAACACTGAAGCTTTCTTT	CAWSERGLNTEAFF	NA	TRBV30	once	TRBJ1-1
TGTGCCAGCAGTTATCAGGGGCCCGAAACTAATGAAAAACTGTTTTTT	CASSYQGPETNEKLFF	NA	TRBV6-6	NA	TRBJ1-4
TGTGCCAGCAGGCAACGGAGAGGGGGCGTAGATGGCTACACCTTC	CASRQRRGGVDGYTF	TRBD1	TRBV6-5	NA	TRBJ1-2
TGTGCCAGTTCCCCGACTAGCGGACCGCAGGCGACCCAGTACTTC	CASSPTSGPQATQYF	TRBD2	TRBV19	NA	TRBJ2-5
TGTGCCAGTACTATACAGGGGGCGCTGGGGGGCTACACCTTC	CASTIQGALGGYTF	TRBD1	TRBV19	NA	TRBJ1-2
TGTGCCAGCAGCCAAGGTACAGCGGGAACCACCGGGGAGCTGTTTTTT	CASSQGTAGTTGELFF	TRBD2	TRBV3-1/TRBV3-2	once	TRBJ2-2
TGTGCCATCACCGGGGGAAACTATGGCTACACCTTC	CAITGGNYGYTF	NA	TRBV10-3	NA	TRBJ1-2
TGTGCCAGCAGCGTCCCGGGACACAACACCGGGGAGCTGTTTTTT	CASSVPGHNTGELFF	NA	TRBV9	NA	TRBJ2-2
TGTGCCAGCAGTTTGAGAGGGGGAGCATCCTACGAGCAGTACTTC	CASSLRGGASYEQYF	NA	TRBV28	NA	TRBJ2-7
TGTGCCAGCAGCGCAGGGGACAGAGACACTGAAGCTTTCTTT	CASSAGDRDTEAFF	TRBD1	TRBV5-6	once	TRBJ1-1
TGTGCCAGCAGTTTGGTAACAGGGGTCGGAAGCAATGAGCAGTTCTTC	CASSLVTGVGSNEQFF	TRBD1	TRBV27	once	TRBJ2-1
TGTGCCAGCAGCTTTGCGGGTCCTCACGGGGAGCTGTTTTTT	CASSFAGPHGELFF	NA	TRBV5-6	once	TRBJ2-2
TGTGCCAGCAGCTCCAAATATGGCAGGGTGGGAAATTCACCCCTCCACTTT	CASSSKYGRVGNSPLHF	NA	TRBV7-2	NA	TRBJ1-6
TGTGCCATCAGTGAGGCAGATAATTCACCCCTCCACTTT	CAISEADNSPLHF	NA	TRBV10-3	few	TRBJ1-6
TGTGCCAGCAGCTTTGACAGGGGGCGGGAAGAGACCCAGTACTTC	CASSFDRGREETQYF	TRBD1	TRBV7-2	once	TRBJ2-5
TGTGCCAGCAGCTTAGTGACAGAGCCGAACACTGAAGCTTTCTTT	CASSLVTEPNTEAFF	NA	TRBV11-2	NA	TRBJ1-1
TGTGCCAGCAGCCGTGACAGGGAAAACTCTCAGAATGAGCAGTTCTTC	CASSRDRENSQNEQFF	TRBD1	TRBV28	NA	TRBJ2-1
TGTGCCAGCAGCCAAGAGAATAGCGGGTACACCGGGGAGCTGTTTTTT	CASSQENSGYTGELFF	TRBD2	TRBV4-2	few	TRBJ2-2
TGTGCCAGTAGGTATCACAGGTTAGACTCTGGGGCCAACGTCCTGACTTTC	CASRYHRLDSGANVLTF	NA	TRBV19	NA	TRBJ2-6
TGTGCCAGCAGCCTCGGGACAGCGAACACTGAAGCTTTCTTT	CASSLGTANTEAFF	TRBD1	TRBV5-6	NA	TRBJ1-1
TGTGCCAGCAGTGAGCCGGGACAGGGGTATAGTCAGCCCCAGCATTTT	CASSEPGQGYSQPQHF	TRBD1	TRBV28	NA	TRBJ1-5
TGTGCCAGTAGTATGCGGAGTTCACCCTACGAGCAGTACTTC	CASSMRSSPYEQYF	NA	TRBV19	NA	TRBJ2-7
TGTGCCAGCAGCCCCCTAGCGGGAAGCGCCGAGCAGTACTTC	CASSPLAGSAEQYF	TRBD2	TRBV7-2	NA	TRBJ2-7
TGCGCCAGCAGCTTCCGGGACATACCCACTGAAGCTTTCTTT	CASSFRDIPTEAFF	NA	TRBV5-1	NA	TRBJ1-1
TGTGCCAGCAGTTTAGATTTGAGTGGAGTTATGGATCAGCCCCAGCATTTT	CASSLDLSGVMDQPQHF	NA	TRBV28	NA	TRBJ1-5
TGTGCCAGCAGTGAGAGGTTTGCGGGAAGCGGAAACACCATATATTTT	CASSERFAGSGNTIYF	NA	TRBV2	NA	TRBJ1-3
TGTGCCAGCAGCGTAGAGGGGCAGGATCAGCCCCAGCATTTT	CASSVEGQDQPQHF	NA	TRBV9	few	TRBJ1-5
TGCAGCGCCGGGGAAGTAGTGGTGAACACTGAAGCTTTCTTT	CSAGEVVVNTEAFF	NA	TRBV29-1	NA	TRBJ1-1
TGTGCCAGCAGCTCGCGAGAAGAGACCCAGTACTTC	CASSSREETQYF	NA	TRBV11-1	NA	TRBJ2-5
TGTGCCAGCAGCAAAGGGGACAGGGAAAAACTGTTTTTT	CASSKGDREKLFF	TRBD1	TRBV7-9	NA	TRBJ1-4
TGTGCCAGCAGTTTAGGCCACAACACTGAAGCTTTCTTT	CASSLGHNTEAFF	NA	TRBV28	NA	TRBJ1-1
TGTGCCAGCAGCCGAAGGTTGACAGGAAACACTGAAGCTTTCTTT	CASSRRLTGNTEAFF	NA	TRBV28	NA	TRBJ1-1
TGTGCCAGTAGCCAGGAGGGTTCCGGGGCCAACGTCCTGACTTTC	CASSQEGSGANVLTF	NA	TRBV19	NA	TRBJ2-6
TGTGCCAGCAGCGTAGATGTTGGAGGGACAGTAGCCGGGGAGCTGTTTTTT	CASSVDVGGTVAGELFF	NA	TRBV9	few	TRBJ2-2
TGTGCCAGCTCACCGGGACAGGGCTCCTATGGCTACACCTTC	CASSPGQGSYGYTF	TRBD1	TRBV18	NA	TRBJ1-2
TGTGCCAGCATAAAGGGAGGCAATCAGCCCCAGCATTTT	CASIKGGNQPQHF	NA	TRBV6-6	NA	TRBJ1-5
TGTGCCAGCAGCCCAGGTCGGGGGTTACGGACTGAAGCTTTCTTT	CASSPGRGLRTEAFF	NA	TRBV7-9	NA	TRBJ1-1
TGTGCCAGCAGATCGACACATGGTACGCCCCTCCACTTT	CASRSTHGTPLHF	NA	TRBV12-3/TRBV12-4	once	TRBJ1-6
TGTGCCAGCAGCCCAAGCACAGATACGCAGTATTTT	CASSPSTDTQYF	NA	TRBV7-6	NA	TRBJ2-3
TGTGCCAGCTCACCGGCGGGACAGGGGGGCAACGAGCAGTACTTC	CASSPAGQGGNEQYF	TRBD1	TRBV18	NA	TRBJ2-7
TGTGCCAGCAGTGGTACAGGGGGTGGCACTGAAGCTTTCTTT	CASSGTGGGTEAFF	TRBD1	TRBV2	NA	TRBJ1-1
TGTGCCAGCAGCCGCCTCGGAGGTCCGGTTGGGCCAAGAACAGATACGCAGTATTTT	CASSRLGGPVGPRTDTQYF	NA	TRBV5-4	NA	TRBJ2-3
TGCAGCGTTGGGGGGGACAGGGTCCAGCAGTACTTC	CSVGGDRVQQYF	TRBD1	TRBV29-1	NA	TRBJ2-7
TGTGCCAGCAGTCCAGAACTAAATGAAAAACTGTTTTTT	CASSPELNEKLFF	NA	TRBV12-3/TRBV12-4	NA	TRBJ1-4
TGCAGTGCTAGTAGCGGGGGTGACAAGCAGTTCTTC	CSASSGGDKQFF	TRBD2	TRBV20-1	NA	TRBJ2-1